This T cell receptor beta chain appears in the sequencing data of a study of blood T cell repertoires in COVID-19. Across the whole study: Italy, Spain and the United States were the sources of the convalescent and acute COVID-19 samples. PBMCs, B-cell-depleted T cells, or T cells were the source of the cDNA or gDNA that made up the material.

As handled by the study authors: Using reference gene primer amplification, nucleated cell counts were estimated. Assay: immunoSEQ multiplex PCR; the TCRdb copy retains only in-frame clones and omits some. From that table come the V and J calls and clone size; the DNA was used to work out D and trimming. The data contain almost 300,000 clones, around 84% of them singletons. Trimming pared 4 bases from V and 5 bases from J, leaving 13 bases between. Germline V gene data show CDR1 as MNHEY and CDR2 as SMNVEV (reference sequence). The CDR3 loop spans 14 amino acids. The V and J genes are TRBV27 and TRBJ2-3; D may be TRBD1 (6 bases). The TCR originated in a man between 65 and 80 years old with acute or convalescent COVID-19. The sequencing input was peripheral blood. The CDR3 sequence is CASSYDRFGDTQYF. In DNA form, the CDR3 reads TGTGCCAGCAGTTACGACAGGTTTGGAGATACGCAGTATTTT.